This T cell receptor beta chain was observed in a study of cytomegalovirus exposure and HLA in healthy donors. Healthy donors of bone marrow made up the group. With 60 Vbeta and 13 Jbeta primers, the PCR was carried out. Repertoires were generated with immunoSEQ multiplex PCR, while TCRdb's copy carries only in-frame clones and drops some. Recorded for this sample: tens of thousands of clones. The CDR3 has 15 amino acids. V shed 4 bases and J 4 bases; nucleotides not matched to a gene: 7. Germline V gives CDR1 SGHRS, CDR2 YFSETQ. Material: PBMCs. The rearrangement joins TRBV5-1 to TRBJ1-4; 7 nucleotides align to TRBD1. The sequence was collected from a woman aged 40 to 50 in good health and CMV-seronegative. The CDR3: CASSPGQRNNEKLFF. In DNA form, the CDR3 reads TGCGCCAGCAGCCCGGGACAGCGAAATAATGAAAAACTGTTTTTT.